These T cell receptor beta chains were read from a single sample in a study of cytotoxic CD8 clonotypes in ibrutinib-treated CLL. The data were produced by immunoSEQ multiplex PCR, yet TCRdb's version contains in-frame clones alone and is incomplete. The sample carries about 140,000 clones, about 80% recorded once. Sequenced here: PBMCs, sampled after 12 months of ibrutinib treatment. Source of these receptors: a human donor with chronic lymphocytic leukemia. CDR3s leave out the opening cysteine and the closing phenylalanine or tryptophan. D genes are given only for firm matches.

>TRBJ2-7|.|TRBV2
ASSVGGEQY
>TRBJ2-3|.|TRBV6-6
ASREFTDTQY
>TRBJ1-2|.|TRBV2
ASSEQASVGYT
>TRBJ2-7|.|TRBV6-5
ASSPKGDRTYEQY
>TRBJ1-5|TRBD1|TRBV27
ASSTRTGDSNQPQH
>TRBJ1-4|.|TRBV6-1
ASSGSAEKLF
>TRBJ2-2|TRBD2|TRBV2
ASKESGGTGELF
>TRBJ1-3|.|TRBV6-5
ASSYSGLPGNTIY
>TRBJ1-4|.|TRBV6-1
ASSRQETDEKLF
>TRBJ2-3|.|TRBV7-7
ASSLGVGGTDTQY
>TRBJ2-1|TRBD2|TRBV30
AWALGLAGYNEQF
>TRBJ1-1|.|TRBV5-5
ASSPRNTEAF
>TRBJ2-5|.|TRBV14
ASSQGYGTQY
>TRBJ2-1|.|TRBV9
ASEGSYNEQF
>TRBJ1-2|TRBD1|TRBV28
ASSSPGQGNYGYT
>TRBJ2-7|.|TRBV5-6
ASSLGLKSYEQY
>TRBJ2-7|.|TRBV6-5
ASSSGNYEQY
>TRBJ2-5|.|TRBV12-5
ASGPPGMGIKETQY
>TRBJ1-2|.|TRBV30
AWSGGDYGYT
>TRBJ2-7|.|TRBV7-9
ASSLDGGIADEQY
>TRBJ2-3|.|TRBV6-5
ASSFRVPSTDTQY
>TRBJ2-3|.|TRBV7-2
ASSLARADTQY
>TRBJ1-1|TRBD1|TRBV29-1
SVSTGQAGEAF
>TRBJ1-2|.|TRBV15
ATSRQGNYGYT
>TRBJ1-5|TRBD1|TRBV2
ASAGQANQPQH
>TRBJ1-1|.|TRBV30
ARGHLNTEAF
>TRBJ2-1|TRBD2|TRBV10-3
ATTGTNGGNEQF
>TRBJ2-1|TRBD1|TRBV4-1
ASSRPGQAAYNEQF
>TRBJ2-3|.|TRBV6-5
ASSYPERAVYTQY
>TRBJ2-6|TRBD2|TRBV7-3
ASSLSGMLAGSGANVLT
>TRBJ2-6|TRBD1|TRBV2
ASLQGTPSGANVLT
>TRBJ2-1|TRBD2|TRBV11-3
ASSPLAGEVYNEQF
>TRBJ2-3|.|TRBV6-1
ASSENPQGRSTDTQY